Here is one T cell receptor beta chain with its context. Its antigen is unidentified. Germline CDR1 reads SEHNR; CDR2 reads FQNEAQ (reference sequence). The CDR3 sequence is 17 residues long. V gave up 2 bases and J gave up 6 bases; unmatched junction bases: 15. TCRdb called the reads again in MiXCR, with one record for every CDR3 protein. The data contain approximately 170,000 distinct CDR3 sequences, more than 15% of them singletons. This sample was included in a study of T cell repertoires in cytomegalovirus infection. Study-level background: Signatures in public TCR beta sequences pointed to both CMV infection and matching HLA type. Study conclusions and caveats: Cumulative frequency (of public TCR beta family members) identified carriers of CMV plus the relevant HLA. Dominating the ex vivo response were HLA-C-restricted CMV-specific TCR beta clonotypes.

Sequencing was done on a sample of CD8+ T cells from PBMCs. This TCR was sampled from a human donor in good health (CMV status not recorded). Some clones in this sample may be carry-over from other donors' samples. The J gene is TRBJ2-7, the V gene TRBV7-9, with 8 bases that match TRBD2. CDR3 nucleotide sequence: TGTGCCAGCAGCTTAATACCCTGTAGCGGGAAAGGCTGCGAGCAGTACTTC. Its translation: CASSLIPCSGKGCEQYF.